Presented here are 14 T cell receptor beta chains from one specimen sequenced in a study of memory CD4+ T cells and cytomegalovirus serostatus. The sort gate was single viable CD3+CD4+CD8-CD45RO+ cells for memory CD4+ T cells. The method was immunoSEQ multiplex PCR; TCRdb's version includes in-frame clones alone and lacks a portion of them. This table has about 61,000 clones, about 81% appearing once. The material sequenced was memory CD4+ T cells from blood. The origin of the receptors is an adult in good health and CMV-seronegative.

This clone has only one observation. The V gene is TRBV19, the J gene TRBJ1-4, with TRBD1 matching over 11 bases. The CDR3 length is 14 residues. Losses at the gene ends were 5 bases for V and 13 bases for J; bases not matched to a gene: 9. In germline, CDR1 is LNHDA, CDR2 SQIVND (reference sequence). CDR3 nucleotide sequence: TGTGCCAGTAGTTACCGGGACAGGGGGAATGGACTGTTTTTT. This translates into CASSYRDRGNGLFF.

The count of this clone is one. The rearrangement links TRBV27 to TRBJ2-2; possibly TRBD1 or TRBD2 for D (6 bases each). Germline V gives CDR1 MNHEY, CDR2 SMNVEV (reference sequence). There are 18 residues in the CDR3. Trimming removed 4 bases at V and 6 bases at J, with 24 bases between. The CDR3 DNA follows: TGTGCCAGCAGTTCACCATCCGGGACAATGACTAGGGCCGGGGAGCTGTTTTTT. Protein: CASSSPSGTMTRAGELFF.

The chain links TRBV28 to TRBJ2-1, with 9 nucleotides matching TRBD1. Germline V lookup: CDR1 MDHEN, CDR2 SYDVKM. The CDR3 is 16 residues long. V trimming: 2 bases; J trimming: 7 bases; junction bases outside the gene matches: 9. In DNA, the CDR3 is TGTGCCAGCAGTTTACCCACAGGGGGCGTTTTGAATGAGCAGTTCTTC. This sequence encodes CASSLPTGGVLNEQFF. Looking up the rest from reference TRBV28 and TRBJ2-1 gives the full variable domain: DVKVTQSSRYLVKRTGEKVFLECVQDMDHENMFWYRQDPGLGLRLIYFSYDVKMKEKGDIPEGYSVSREKKERFSLILESASTNQTSMYLCASSLPTGGVLNEQFFGPGTRLTVL.

The CDR3 sequence: CASSYKGAAYNEQFF. As DNA, the CDR3 is TGTGCCAGCAGTTACAAAGGAGCTGCCTACAATGAGCAGTTCTTC. This chain uses TRBV6-5 with TRBJ2-1; D unclear. The CDR3 extends over 15 amino acids. V was shortened by 2 bases and J by 2 bases, with 10 bases between the two germline ends. Per germline, CDR1 MNHEY and CDR2 SVGAGI.

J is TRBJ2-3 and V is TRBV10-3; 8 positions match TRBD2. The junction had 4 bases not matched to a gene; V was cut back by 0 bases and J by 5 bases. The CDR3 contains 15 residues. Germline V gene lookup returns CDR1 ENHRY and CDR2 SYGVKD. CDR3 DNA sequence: TGTGCCATCAGTGAGTCGACTCGGGGGGGAGATACGCAGTATTTT. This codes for CAISESTRGGDTQYF.

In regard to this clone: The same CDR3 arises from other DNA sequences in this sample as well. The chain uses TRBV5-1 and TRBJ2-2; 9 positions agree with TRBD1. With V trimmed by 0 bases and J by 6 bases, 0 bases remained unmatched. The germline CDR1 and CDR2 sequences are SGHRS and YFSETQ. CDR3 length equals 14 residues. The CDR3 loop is CASSLDRGPGELFF. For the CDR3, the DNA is TGCGCCAGCAGCTTGGACAGGGGGCCCGGGGAGCTGTTTTTT.

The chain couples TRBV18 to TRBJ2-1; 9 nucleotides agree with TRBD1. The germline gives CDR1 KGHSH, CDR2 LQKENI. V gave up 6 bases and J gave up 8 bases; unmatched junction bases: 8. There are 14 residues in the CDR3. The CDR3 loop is CASSRMDRGHEQFF. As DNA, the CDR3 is TGTGCCAGCTCGCGAATGGACAGGGGCCATGAGCAGTTCTTC.

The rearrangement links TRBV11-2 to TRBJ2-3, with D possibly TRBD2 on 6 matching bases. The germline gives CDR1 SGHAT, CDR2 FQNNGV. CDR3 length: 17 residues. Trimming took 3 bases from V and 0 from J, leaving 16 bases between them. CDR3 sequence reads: CASSFRERGVSTDTQYF. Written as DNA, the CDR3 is TGTGCCAGCAGCTTCCGGGAGCGCGGGGTTAGCACAGATACGCAGTATTTT. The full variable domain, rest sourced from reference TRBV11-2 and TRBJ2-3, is EAGVAQSPRYKIIEKRQSVAFWCNPISGHATLYWYQQILGQGPKLLIQFQNNGVVDDSQLPKDRFSAERLKGVDSTLKIQPAKLEDSAVYLCASSFRERGVSTDTQYFGPGTRLTVL.

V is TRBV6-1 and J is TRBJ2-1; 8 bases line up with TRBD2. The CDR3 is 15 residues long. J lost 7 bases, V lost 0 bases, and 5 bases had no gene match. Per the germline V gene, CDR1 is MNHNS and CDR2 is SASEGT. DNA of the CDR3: TGTGCCAGCAGTGAAGCCAGGACTAGCCGGAATGAGCAGTTCTTC. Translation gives CASSEARTSRNEQFF.

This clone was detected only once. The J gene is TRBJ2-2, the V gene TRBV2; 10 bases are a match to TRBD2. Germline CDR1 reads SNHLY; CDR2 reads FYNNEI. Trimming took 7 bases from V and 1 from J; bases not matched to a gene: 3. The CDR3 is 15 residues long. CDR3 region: CASTRTSGNTGELFF. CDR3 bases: TGTGCCAGCACGAGGACTAGCGGGAACACCGGGGAGCTGTTTTTT.

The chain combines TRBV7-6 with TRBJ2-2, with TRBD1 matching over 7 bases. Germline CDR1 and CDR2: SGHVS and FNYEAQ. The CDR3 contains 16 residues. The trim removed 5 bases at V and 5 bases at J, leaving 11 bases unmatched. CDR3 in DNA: TGTGCCAGCAGCCGCAGGACAGGTTTGGAAACCGGGGAGCTGTTTTTT. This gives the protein CASSRRTGLETGELFF.

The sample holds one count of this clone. Written as DNA, the CDR3 is TGCGCCAGCAGCTTTATGGGGGGGGACTATGGCTACACCTTC. This codes for CASSFMGGDYGYTF. V gene TRBV5-1 combines with J gene TRBJ1-2; D possibly corresponds to TRBD1 (5 bases). With 2 bases removed from V and 3 bases from J, the gap between germline ends came to 11 bases. Germline V gene data show CDR1 as SGHRS and CDR2 as YFSETQ. The CDR3 runs to 14 residues.

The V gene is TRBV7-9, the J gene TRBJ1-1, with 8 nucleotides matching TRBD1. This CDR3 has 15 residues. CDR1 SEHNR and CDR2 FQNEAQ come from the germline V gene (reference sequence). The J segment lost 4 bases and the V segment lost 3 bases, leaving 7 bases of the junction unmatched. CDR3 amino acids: CASSFGQGRGTEAFF. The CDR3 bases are TGTGCCAGCAGCTTCGGACAGGGTCGGGGCACTGAAGCTTTCTTT. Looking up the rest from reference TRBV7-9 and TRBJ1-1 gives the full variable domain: DTGVSQNPRHKITKRGQNVTFRCDPISEHNRLYWYRQTLGQGPEFLTYFQNEAQLEKSRLLSDRFSAERPKGSFSTLEIQRTEQGDSAMYLCASSFGQGRGTEAFFGQGTRLTVV.

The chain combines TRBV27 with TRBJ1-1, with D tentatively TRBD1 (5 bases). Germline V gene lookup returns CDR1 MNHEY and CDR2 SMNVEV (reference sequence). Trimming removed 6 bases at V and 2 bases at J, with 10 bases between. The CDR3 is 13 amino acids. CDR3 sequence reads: CASRPWGNTEAFF. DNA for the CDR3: TGTGCCAGCAGGCCGTGGGGCAACACTGAAGCTTTCTTT.